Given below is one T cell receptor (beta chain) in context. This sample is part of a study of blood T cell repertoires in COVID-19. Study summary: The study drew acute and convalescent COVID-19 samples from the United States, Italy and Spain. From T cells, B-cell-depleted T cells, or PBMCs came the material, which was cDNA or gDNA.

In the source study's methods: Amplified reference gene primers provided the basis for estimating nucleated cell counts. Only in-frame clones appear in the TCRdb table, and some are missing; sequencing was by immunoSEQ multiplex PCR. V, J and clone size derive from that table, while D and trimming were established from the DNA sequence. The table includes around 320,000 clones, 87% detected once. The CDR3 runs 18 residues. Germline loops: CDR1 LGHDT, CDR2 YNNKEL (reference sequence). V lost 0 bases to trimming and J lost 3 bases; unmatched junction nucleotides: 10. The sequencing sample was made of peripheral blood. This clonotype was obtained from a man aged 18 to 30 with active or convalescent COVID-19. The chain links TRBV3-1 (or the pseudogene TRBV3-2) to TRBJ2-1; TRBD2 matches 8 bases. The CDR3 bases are TGTGCCAGCAGCCAAGACCTCCCCGGGACTAGTTTCTACAATGAGCAGTTCTTC. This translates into CASSQDLPGTSFYNEQFF.